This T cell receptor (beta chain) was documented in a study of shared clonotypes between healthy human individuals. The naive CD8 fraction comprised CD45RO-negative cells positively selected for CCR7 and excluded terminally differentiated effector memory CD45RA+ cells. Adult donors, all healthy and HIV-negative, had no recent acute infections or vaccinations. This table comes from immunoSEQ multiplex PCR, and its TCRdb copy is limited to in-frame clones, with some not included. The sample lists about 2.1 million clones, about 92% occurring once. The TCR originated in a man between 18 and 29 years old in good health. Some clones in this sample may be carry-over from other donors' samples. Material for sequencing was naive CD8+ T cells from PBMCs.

CDR3 amino acids: CTSSLPTSGRGPRTDTQYF. CDR3 DNA: TGCACCAGCAGCCTCCCGACTAGCGGGAGGGGGCCCCGCACAGATACGCAGTATTTT. The chain combines TRBV1 with TRBJ2-3; the D call TRBD2 from the table was never checked on the DNA. TRBV1 is described as a pseudogene. The CDR3 is made up of 19 amino acids.